This T cell receptor beta chain appears in the sequencing data of a study of preoperative IRX-2 immunotherapy in early breast cancer. Specified treatment: preoperative locoregional IRX-2 cytokine immunotherapy. Samples came from a phase Ib trial of preoperative locoregional IRX-2 cytokine immunotherapy. The CDR3 totals 19 residues. The V and J ends lost 6 bases and 1 base respectively, with 27 bases between them. Germline-derived CDR1 and CDR2 are MDHEN and SYDVKM. Generated by immunoSEQ multiplex PCR, the TCRdb table keeps only in-frame clones and is missing some. The repertoire has 40,000 or so clones, about 95% of them found once; the top ten carry about 1.6%.

Here the sequenced sample was tumor tissue, taken after IRX-2 immunotherapy. This chain joins TRBV28 and TRBJ1-1; tentatively, D is TRBD1 (6 bases). The receptor was isolated from a human donor with breast cancer. In DNA form, the CDR3 reads TGTGCCAGCAGGAGCTTGGGGGCGAGGACCGGCGCCCCGAACACTGAAGCTTTCTTT. Its translation: CASRSLGARTGAPNTEAFF.